Sequencing of this T cell receptor (beta chain) was carried out in a study of CD8 T cells in ankylosing spondylitis. This clonotype was detected ten times or more. Its antigen is as yet unknown. The ends lost 4 bases at V and 4 bases at J; junction bases unmatched: 6. Germline values: CDR1 SGHDT, CDR2 YYEEEE. The CDR3 length is 16 residues. Making use of molecular barcodes, quantitative 5'-RACE generated TCR beta libraries. Each CDR3 protein gets one entry after TCRdb re-called the 5' RACE reads with MiXCR. This table has 800,000 to 900,000 distinct CDR3 sequences, 12% appearing once. Regarding the study as a whole: Several highly homologous variants made up a TCR beta motif, and this motif appeared characteristic of ankylosing spondylitis blood.

The chain carries TRBV5-6 and TRBJ2-3, with 13 bases lining up with TRBD2. Specimen: blood, either unsorted or a sorted T cell fraction (not recorded which). This receptor was obtained from a male donor with ankylosing spondylitis. The CDR3: CASSTLLAGGADTQYF. The CDR3 region has the DNA TGTGCCAGCAGCACGTTACTAGCGGGAGGGGCAGATACGCAGTATTTT.